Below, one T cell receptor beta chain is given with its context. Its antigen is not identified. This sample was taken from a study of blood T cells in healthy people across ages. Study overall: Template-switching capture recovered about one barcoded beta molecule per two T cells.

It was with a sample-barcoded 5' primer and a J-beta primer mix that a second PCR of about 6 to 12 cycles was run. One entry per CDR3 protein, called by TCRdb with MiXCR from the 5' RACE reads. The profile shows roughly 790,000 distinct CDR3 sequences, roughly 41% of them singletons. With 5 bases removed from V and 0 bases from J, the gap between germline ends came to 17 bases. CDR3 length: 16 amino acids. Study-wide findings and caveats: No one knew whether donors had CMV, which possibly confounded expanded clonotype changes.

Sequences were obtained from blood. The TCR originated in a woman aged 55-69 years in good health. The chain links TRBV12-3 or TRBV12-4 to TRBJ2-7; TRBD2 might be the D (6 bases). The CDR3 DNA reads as TGTGCCAGCAGTCCGGGTAGCGCGGGGACCTCCTACGAGCAGTACTTC. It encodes CASSPGSAGTSYEQYF.